This entry lists 20 T cell receptor beta chains sequenced from one sample in a study of blood T cell repertoires in COVID-19. Libraries were prepared by immunoSEQ multiplex PCR; TCRdb keeps only in-frame clonotypes and omits some of them. The table has about 120,000 clones, around nine tenths seen once. The sequencing sample was made of peripheral blood. All receptors come from a human donor with active COVID-19. The donor label of this sample is uncertain.

The chain carries TRBV7-9 and TRBJ2-5; D possibly corresponds to TRBD2 (6 bases). CDR3 length: 14 amino acids. Germline-derived CDR1 and CDR2 are SEHNR and FQNEAQ (reference sequence). Trimming cost V 4 bases and J 5 bases, with 14 bases left between them. CDR3 region: CASSSFQEGETQYF. DNA of the CDR3: TGTGCCAGCAGCTCGTTCCAGGAGGGGGAGACCCAGTACTTC.

This clone appeared a single time. The gene calls are TRBV23-1 and TRBJ1-4; the match to TRBD1 covers 8 bases. TRBV23-1 falls under the ORF class, with uncertain function. The length of the CDR3 is 13 residues. V lost 3 bases to trimming and J lost 6 bases; unmatched junction nucleotides: 0. The chain's CDR3 is CASSQTGDEKLFF. The DNA of the CDR3 is TGCGCCAGCAGTCAGACAGGGGATGAAAAACTGTTTTTT.

J is TRBJ2-7 and V is TRBV7-2, with TRBD1 identical over 8 bases. The CDR3 spans 15 residues. V shed 1 base, J shed 2 bases, and the junction held 4 bases outside the gene matches. Germline V gene lookup returns CDR1 SGHTA and CDR2 FQGNSA. CDR3 coding DNA: TGTGCCAGCAGCTTAGGGGGGACAGGAGCCTACGAGCAGTACTTC. Protein sequence: CASSLGGTGAYEQYF.

As for this clone: Mismatch with germline at one junction end may stem from a read error. V usage is TRBV11-2 and J usage is TRBJ2-3, with a tentative D call TRBD2 (6 bases). Germline CDR1 SGHAT, CDR2 FQNNGV. CDR3 length: 16 amino acids. The CDR3 region is CTSSLTRAGLTDTQYF. The CDR3 nucleotides are TGTACCAGCAGCTTAACTCGAGCGGGCCTCACAGATACGCAGTATTTT.

This chain joins TRBV7-9 and TRBJ1-1; possible D gene TRBD1, 6 bases. V dropped 2 bases and J dropped 4 bases, with 14 bases sitting between them. Per germline, CDR1 SEHNR and CDR2 FQNEAQ (reference sequence). The CDR3 totals 15 residues. This CDR3 reads CASSLITGWGTEAFF. In nucleotides, the CDR3 is TGTGCCAGCAGCTTAATAACAGGGTGGGGCACTGAAGCTTTCTTT.

The table lists this clone with a count of one. The CDR3 loop is CAWKNGGTNTGELFF. The CDR3 DNA sequence: TGTGCCTGGAAAAATGGGGGGACCAACACCGGGGAGCTGTTTTTT. V gene TRBV30 combines with J gene TRBJ2-2; possibly TRBD2 for D (6 bases). Germline V gives CDR1 GTSNPN, CDR2 SVGIG (reference sequence). V lost 4 bases and J lost 2, with 14 bases in between. CDR3 length: 15 residues. Complete variable domain (other parts from reference TRBV30 and TRBJ2-2): SQTIHQWPATLVQPVGSPLSLECTVEGTSNPNLYWYRQAAGRGLQLLFYSVGIGQISSEVPQNLSASRPQDRQFILSSKKLLLSDSGFYLCAWKNGGTNTGELFFGEGSRLTVL.

V gene TRBV7-2 combines with J gene TRBJ2-1; unclear D gene. The CDR3 is 13 residues long. V was shortened by 5 bases and J by 9 bases, with 14 bases between the two germline ends. Per the germline V gene, CDR1 is SGHTA and CDR2 is FQGNSA. The chain's CDR3 is CASSPLFGAEQFF. DNA for the CDR3: TGTGCCAGCAGCCCTCTGTTCGGTGCTGAGCAGTTCTTC.

The V and J genes are TRBV18 and TRBJ1-3; D possibly corresponds to TRBD1 (5 bases). The CDR3 is 15 amino acids. Germline values: CDR1 KGHSH, CDR2 LQKENI. V lost 3 bases, J lost 3 bases, and 12 bases lay in between. CDR3 sequence: CASSPQVRVGNTIYF. CDR3 in DNA: TGTGCCAGCTCACCGCAAGTCAGGGTTGGAAACACCATATATTTT.

The rearrangement joins TRBV5-1 to TRBJ2-4; tentative D call: TRBD2 (7 bases). Germline-derived CDR1 and CDR2 are SGHRS and YFSETQ. V dropped 4 bases and J dropped 1 base, with 12 bases sitting between them. This CDR3 region has 15 residues. CDR3 nucleotides: TGCGCCAGCAGCGGGGGGGCGCTGGCCAAAAACATTCAGTACTTC. This sequence encodes CASSGGALAKNIQYF.

The chain recombines TRBV14 with TRBJ2-2; a weak D match, TRBD1 (6 bases). V lost 1 base and J 7 bases, leaving 13 bases between the germline ends. The CDR3 is 15 amino acids. Germline lookup yields CDR1 SGHDN and CDR2 FVKESK. The CDR3 sequence is CASSQVQGTIGELFF. In DNA form, the CDR3 reads TGTGCCAGCAGCCAAGTACAGGGTACGATCGGGGAGCTGTTTTTT.

A few counts support this clone. This chain joins TRBV7-9 and TRBJ1-5; D is ambiguous. V was pared by 1 base and J by 6 bases, with 4 bases between. Germline assignment: CDR1 SEHNR and CDR2 FQNEAQ (reference sequence). This CDR3 has 12 amino acids. The CDR3 nucleotides are TGTGCCAGCAGCTTAGACGGTCAGCCCCAGCATTTT. This gives the protein CASSLDGQPQHF.

The gene calls are TRBV18 and TRBJ1-6, with 9 bases aligning to TRBD1. Germline assignment: CDR1 KGHSH and CDR2 LQKENI. This CDR3 is 15 amino acids long. Trimming at V came to 3 bases and at J to 6 bases, leaving 3 bases not matched to a gene. The CDR3 loop reads CASSPDRGANSPLHF. Here the CDR3 DNA reads TGTGCCAGCTCACCGGACAGGGGCGCTAATTCACCCCTCCACTTT.

The V gene is TRBV2, the J gene TRBJ1-3; D is perhaps TRBD1 (6 bases). Trimming removed 2 bases at V and 4 bases at J, with 12 bases between. There are 15 residues in the CDR3. Per germline, CDR1 SNHLY and CDR2 FYNNEI. The CDR3 coding sequence is TGTGCCAGCAGTGAATCAGGGGTTAAAGGAAACACCATATATTTT. Its protein product is CASSESGVKGNTIYF.

The chain carries TRBV7-2 and TRBJ2-5; a weak D match, TRBD2 (7 bases). Germline V CDR1 and CDR2: SGHTA, FQGNSA. Trimming left V 0 bases short and J 4 bases short, with 9 bases between. This CDR3 spans 14 amino acids. The CDR3 reads CASSLAGGPETQYF. In nucleotides, the CDR3 is TGTGCCAGCAGCTTAGCGGGGGGGCCAGAGACCCAGTACTTC.

The chain is built from TRBV28 and TRBJ1-2; D is ambiguous. With 3 bases removed from V and 11 bases from J, the gap between germline ends came to 16 bases. There are 13 residues in the CDR3. In germline, CDR1 is MDHEN, CDR2 SYDVKM. The DNA of the CDR3 is TGTGCCAGCAGTTTGGCTTGGCAGCTAGGTTACACCTTC. It specifies CASSLAWQLGYTF.

Turning to this clone: Within the sample, other DNA sequences also encode this same CDR3. The rearrangement links TRBV9 to TRBJ2-7, with 11 positions matching TRBD1. Trimming removed 0 bases from V and 3 bases from J; junction bases left unmatched: 2. The CDR3 loop spans 15 amino acids. CDR1 and CDR2 (germline): SGDLS, YYNGEE. Here the CDR3 DNA reads TGTGCCAGCAGCGTAGGAGGGACAGGGGGCTACGAGCAGTACTTC. This codes for CASSVGGTGGYEQYF.

The rearrangement joins TRBV13 to TRBJ2-1, with 8 bases fitting TRBD2. Germline CDR1 reads PRHDT; CDR2 reads FYEKMQ (reference sequence). CDR3 length equals 16 residues. The junction had 12 bases not matched to a gene; V was cut back by 5 bases and J by 6 bases. The CDR3 reads CASSNPGGAGVNEQFF. The CDR3 DNA is TGTGCCAGCAGCAACCCGGGAGGGGCAGGAGTCAATGAGCAGTTCTTC.

The V and J genes are TRBV3-1 (or the pseudogene TRBV3-2) and TRBJ2-4; perhaps TRBD1 as D (5 bases). The V end lost 0 bases, the J end lost 9 bases, and 18 bases lay between the germline ends. This CDR3 is 16 amino acids long. Germline loops: CDR1 LGHDT, CDR2 YNNKEL (reference sequence). For the CDR3, the DNA is TGTGCCAGCAGCCAAGATAGGGAACCAGGGTACAGCATTCAGTACTTC. Translated: CASSQDREPGYSIQYF.

The J gene is TRBJ2-3, the V gene TRBV7-2, with TRBD2 as a possible D gene (6 bases). CDR1 is SGHTA, CDR2 FQGNSA, per germline. There are 16 residues in the CDR3. V lost 2 bases to trimming and J lost 3 bases, with 15 bases between them. Here the CDR3 reads CASSLMVGLHTDTQYF. In DNA, the CDR3 is TGTGCCAGCAGCTTAATGGTGGGACTTCATACAGATACGCAGTATTTT.

This chain uses TRBV2 with TRBJ2-3; 13 positions agree with TRBD2. V lost 6 bases to trimming and J lost 2 bases; unmatched junction nucleotides: 5. The germline V gene has CDR1 SNHLY and CDR2 FYNNEI. This CDR3 has 16 amino acids. CDR3 DNA sequence: TGTGCCAGCAGCGAGGGACTAGCGGGGTACACAGATACGCAGTATTTT. Protein product: CASSEGLAGYTDTQYF.